This note documents a single T cell receptor beta chain sequence. This record belongs to a study of blood T cell repertoires in COVID-19. About the study: The United States, Italy and Spain provided the acute and convalescent COVID-19 samples. The cDNA or gDNA used as material had been derived from T cells, B-cell-depleted T cells, or PBMCs.

J was trimmed by 6 bases and V by 0 bases; bases with no gene match: 12. CDR1 WSHSY and CDR2 SAAADI come from the germline V gene. The CDR3 loop spans 17 amino acids. Under the authors' procedure: Reference gene primer amplification in the assay estimated nucleated cell counts. Sequencing used immunoSEQ multiplex PCR; TCRdb keeps in-frame clones, though not all of them. The DNA gave D and trimming, while V, J and clone size come from that table. Among around 58,000 clones listed, about 91% were seen once. Sequenced material: peripheral blood. V usage is TRBV10-2 and J usage is TRBJ1-2; TRBD1 agrees at 8 bases. The receptor was isolated from an older woman with active or convalescent COVID-19. CDR3 loop: CASSESVSRTGLNGYTF. CDR3 DNA: TGCGCCAGCAGTGAGTCGGTCTCCCGGACAGGGTTAAATGGCTACACCTTC.